This section outlines one T cell receptor beta chain sequence together with its context. This clone appeared a few times. It has no known antigen specificity. Per-base quality was not reported, and no clone a single base away is much larger than it. The time point label, read with the paper, signifies: baseline before first vaccination. Vaccinee samples were obtained from the UK trials COV001 and COV002, which included a single-blind randomized controlled phase 2/3 trial of AZD1222 (ChAdOx1 nCoV-19) in healthy adults. For TCRbeta chain sequencing, PBMC samples were collected from trial participants at day 0 and at day 28 after the second dose. The CDR3 regions of human TCRbeta chains were subjected to immunosequencing. The published analysis was carried out like this. Repertoire TCRs were matched against a reference library of SARS-CoV-2-specific TCRs generated with the MIRA antigen-specificity platform. Breadth was defined as the fraction of unique TCRs that were SARS-CoV-2-associated. Depth was defined as the fraction of total T cells that were SARS-CoV-2-associated. Using the MIRA data, each spike-specific TCR was mapped to the spike region that the TCR reacts to and placed in a CD4 or CD8 class. Log10-transformed breadth and depth values were compared by one-way ANOVA with Sidak's multiple comparisons tests. As stored in TCRdb, this immuneACCESS dataset retains in-frame rearrangements with V and J assigned. A fraction of the clones does not appear; measured against another copy, unresolved V genes explain less than half of the discrepancy, and the remainder lacks a known reason. V, J and clone size are those of that table, while D and trimming were read from the DNA. Across this sample there are 150,000 or so clones, with 90% seen only once. The ten largest clones represent approximately 1.4% of the sample.

The data were obtained in a study of T cell responses to AZD1222 COVID-19 vaccine (dated by TCRdb to 2020 to 2023). For context, the study as a whole: AZD1222 recipients with second doses at about 4 weeks or about 12 weeks were pooled, because spike-specific TCR depth and breadth did not differ between schedules. TCR sequencing was performed for approximately 240 trial participants, of whom around 200 were given two doses of AZD1222 and around 26 were given two doses of MenACWY control vaccine. Enrollment into the trials was organized by age into subgroups of 18-55, 56-69 and 70-plus years, and those subgroups contained roughly 150, 30 and 60 TCR-sequenced participants, respectively. Beyond this particular receptor, the publication reports: Vaccine-associated CD4 TCRs spanned the whole spike protein, with dominant responses in regions 160-218 and 743-854. Conclusions about previously exposed vaccinees are limited, since just a handful of AZD1222 recipients were seropositive for SARS-CoV-2 at baseline. Because no day 14 peak-response samples were available, repertoires were characterized only after the peak T cell response. Participants were mostly white British and included more females than males, and it was suggested by the authors that clonal diversity may have been underestimated. After two AZD1222 doses, both the breadth and the depth of spike-specific TCRs were significantly higher than at day 0 and than in MenACWY recipients. In the small 56-69-year group, the increase in depth fell short of significance, most likely because of low power. Reportedly, close to half of the unique spike-specific TCRs recognized epitopes lying outside the regions that are mutated in the B.1.351 and B.1.1.7 variants.

There are 14 amino acids in the CDR3, from cysteine to phenylalanine inclusive. Just CDR3 DNA is preserved here, 42 bases in frame from base 1. Relative to germline, V is 5 bases shorter and J is 6 bases shorter, with 16 bases between their ends. CDR1 and CDR2 are read off the germline V gene as SGHTA and FQGTGA. The material sequenced was peripheral blood, taken on day 0 of AZD1222 vaccination. The rearranged chain carries TRBV7-3 and TRBJ1-1; TRBD1 is perhaps the D gene, given 6 matching bases. This TCR derives from an adult in good health. In nucleotides, the sequence is TGTGCCAGCAGCGTGGACGGGGGGGCTGCTGAAGCTTTCTTT. Its protein reads: CASSVDGGAAEAFF.